This T cell receptor beta chain was documented in a study (dated by TCRdb to the mid-2010s). Library generation was performed with RT-PCR. This sample was sequenced with an Illumina MiSeq. TCRdb passed the public sequencing reads through fastp at Q25 and MiXCR, retaining productive beta sequences. Every distinct CDR3 protein forms one entry, paired with its most common genes and DNA. The sample table shows hundreds of thousands of distinct CDR3 sequences, and approximately 15% are seen once. 3.6% of the sample goes to the ten largest clones. About this clonotype: There is no known antigen for this receptor. Nothing much larger sits one base from this clone, and base qualities are not available.

The germline V gene supplies CDR1 SGHDT and CDR2 YYEEEE. The CDR3 holds 15 amino acids from the cysteine to the phenylalanine. The DNA shown is the 45-base CDR3, in frame from base 1. Trimming at the junction amounts to 4 bases on V and 1 base on J, and the germline ends lie 14 bases apart. This clonotype originated in a female donor in good health, serving as a healthy control. Sequenced sample: memory CD4+ T cells from blood. The V gene is TRBV5-6 and the J gene is TRBJ1-1, with no D gene named confidently. The CDR3 region: CASSPESYGNTEAFF. The DNA sequence is as follows: TGTGCCAGCAGCCCGGAATCGTACGGGAACACTGAAGCTTTCTTT.